The T cell receptor (beta chain) described here comes from a study of T cells after somatic rescue of genetic block. V was clipped by 6 bases and J by 1 base, with 16 bases between them. The CDR3 is 16 amino acids. Germline-derived CDR1 and CDR2 are MDHEN and SYDVKM. Using immunoSEQ multiplex PCR, the repertoire was profiled, and TCRdb retains in-frame clones only, with some absent. The sample consists of roughly 110,000 clones, 75% to 95% of them appearing once. The clonotype comes from a woman between 18 and 29 years old. The V and J genes are TRBV28 and TRBJ1-5; no firm D call. Sequenced: peripheral blood mononuclear cells (PBMCs). The CDR3 DNA follows: TGTGCCAGCAGCCCCGTGGCCGCTGGAAGCAATCAGCCCCAGCATTTT. Protein: CASSPVAAGSNQPQHF.